This entry lists 5 T cell receptor beta chains sequenced from one sample in a study of T cells in Graves' hyperthyroidism and ophthalmopathy. The TCR beta CDR3 regions underwent amplification using RNA transcripts as the source. In the first-round RT-PCR of the TCR CDR3, the HTBI primer set was used. TCRdb reprocessed the multiplex PCR reads with MiXCR, giving one entry per CDR3 protein. This sample has about 560,000 distinct CDR3 sequences, with approximately 15% found just once. The source material was blood. The receptors stem from a woman in her late teens or twenties with Graves' hyperthyroidism.

This clonotype was picked up many times. The chain links TRBV6-1 to TRBJ2-2, with 10 bases matching TRBD2. Germline-derived CDR1 and CDR2 are MNHNS and SASEGT. The V gene end was trimmed by 5 bases and the J gene end by 4 bases; junction bases not matched to a gene: 13. CDR3 length: 18 residues. The CDR3: CASSPLLERLAGTGELFF. CDR3 DNA: TGTGCCAGCAGTCCTCTCCTCGAGAGACTAGCGGGCACCGGGGAGCTGTTTTTT.

The V call is TRBV11-2, the J call TRBJ2-3; 8 bases are shared with TRBD2. Germline CDR1 and CDR2: SGHAT and FQNNGV. CDR3 size: 13 residues. Germline trimming cut 1 base from V and 10 bases from J; bases unmatched to any gene: 4. CDR3 nucleotides: TGTGCCAGCAGCTTAGCCATGCGGGAGGCGCAGTATTTT. As protein: CASSLAMREAQYF.

This clonotype was detected a few times. The chain uses TRBV9 and TRBJ1-5; possible D gene TRBD1, 6 bases. Trimming took 3 bases from V and 1 from J, leaving 14 bases between them. The CDR3 consists of 16 residues. Germline CDR1 and CDR2: SGDLS and YYNGEE. CDR3 DNA: TGTGCCAGCAGCGAGGGGGGAGGGTCGAGCAATCAGCCCCAGCATTTT. This sequence encodes CASSEGGGSSNQPQHF.

This clonotype was seen many times. The chain recombines TRBV20-1 with TRBJ2-1, with a tentative D call TRBD1 (6 bases). This CDR3 contains 16 residues. The germline CDR1 and CDR2 sequences are DFQATT and SNEGSKA (reference sequence). Trimming took 6 bases from V and 5 from J, leaving 23 bases between them. The CDR3 here is CSASWGKTGKDNEQFF. In nucleotides, the CDR3 is TGCAGTGCCAGTTGGGGAAAAACAGGGAAGGACAATGAGCAGTTCTTC.

This clonotype was detected ten times or more. CDR3 amino acids: CASSLFSGNDEKLFF. CDR3 coding DNA: TGTGCCAGCAGTTTATTTTCCGGAAATGATGAAAAACTGTTTTTT. The chain uses TRBV28 and TRBJ1-4; D gene unclear. V lost 1 base, J lost 6 bases, and 12 bases lay in between. Germline assignment: CDR1 MDHEN and CDR2 SYDVKM. The CDR3 is 15 residues long. Filled out from reference TRBV28 and TRBJ1-4, the complete variable domain reads DVKVTQSSRYLVKRTGEKVFLECVQDMDHENMFWYRQDPGLGLRLIYFSYDVKMKEKGDIPEGYSVSREKKERFSLILESASTNQTSMYLCASSLFSGNDEKLFFGSGTQLSVL.